The rows below give T cell receptor beta chains drawn from one sample of a study of identical twins. TCRdb reanalysed the 5' RACE reads using MiXCR and keeps one entry per CDR3 protein. The sample carries hundreds of thousands of distinct CDR3 sequences, 8.6% recorded once. These records were also assigned to another study, of yellow fever vaccine responses in identical twins.

Material for sequencing was PBMCs. The source is a woman aged 18-29 years in good health. Each CDR3 is given with its conserved first and last residue. The D gene is left open where the match is weak. The listing skips clone size in some rows; elsewhere it reads once, few, many or a size class.

d_gene,len,j_gene,abundance,v_gene,CDR3nt,CDR3aa
.,22,TRBJ2-7,few,TRBV12-3/TRBV12-4,TGTGCCAGCAGTTTGGTCCCTATTTCGCCCGATCCCTCACTAGCTCCTTTTGGGGAGCAGTACTTC,CASSLVPISPDPSLAPFGEQYF
TRBD2,14,TRBJ2-1,.,TRBV12-3/TRBV12-4,TGTGCCAGCAGTCAGAGACTAGCTAACAATGAGCAGTTCTTC,CASSQRLANNEQFF
.,18,TRBJ2-6,.,TRBV27,TGTGCCAGCAGTTTCTATACAGGGTTCTTATCGGGGGCCAACGTCCTGACTTTC,CASSFYTGFLSGANVLTF
TRBD1,16,TRBJ1-2,.,TRBV3-1,TGTGCCAGCAGCCAAGATTATAACAGGGGAGGCTATGGCTACACCTTC,CASSQDYNRGGYGYTF
.,12,TRBJ1-5,few,TRBV2,TGTGCCAGCAGTGATCCGGCAGGACCCCAGCATTTT,CASSDPAGPQHF
TRBD2,11,TRBJ2-7,.,TRBV20-1,TGCAGTGCTGGACTAGTCTACGAGCAGTACTTC,CSAGLVYEQYF
.,17,TRBJ1-5,.,TRBV12-3/TRBV12-4,TGTGCCAGCAGTTTAGCGAACACAGGGATCGGCAATCAGCCCCAGCATTTT,CASSLANTGIGNQPQHF
TRBD1,16,TRBJ1-5,few,TRBV3-1,TGTGCCAGCAGCCAAGGCCTAGACAGGGGGGATCAGCCCCAGCATTTT,CASSQGLDRGDQPQHF
TRBD2,16,TRBJ2-1,.,TRBV6-5,TGTGCCAGCAGTTACTTAGGTAGCGGGACCTACAATGAGCAGTTCTTC,CASSYLGSGTYNEQFF
.,12,TRBJ1-4,many,TRBV11-2,TGTGCCAGCCGACTTGGTTCTGAAAAACTGTTTTTT,CASRLGSEKLFF
.,13,TRBJ1-2,few,TRBV4-3,TGCGCCAGCAGCCAAACGGCAGGCTATGGCTACACCTTC,CASSQTAGYGYTF
.,16,TRBJ2-2,.,TRBV6-5,TGTGCCAGCAGTTACTTGGCAGCCACGAACACCGGGGAGCTGTTTTTT,CASSYLAATNTGELFF
.,13,TRBJ2-7,few,TRBV11-3,TGTGCCAGCAGCCCGCGGGCGGATTACGAGCAGTACTTC,CASSPRADYEQYF
.,15,TRBJ2-4,few,TRBV19,TGTGCCAGTAGTCCCCGAACCAAACAGGGTTTGGGGGAGTACTTC,CASSPRTKQGLGEYF
.,14,TRBJ2-3,many,TRBV15,TGTGCCACCAGCGCTCTAACTTCCACAGATACGCAGTATTTT,CATSALTSTDTQYF
.,17,TRBJ2-1,many,TRBV5-5,TGTGCCAGCAGCTTGGAGAGTGGACGGGGCGGGCACAATGAGCAGTTCTTC,CASSLESGRGGHNEQFF
.,13,TRBJ2-7,many,TRBV29-1,TGCAGCGTCTTCTTAGCAGGGGTCTACGAGCAGTACTTC,CSVFLAGVYEQYF
.,15,TRBJ2-3,few,TRBV5-1,TGCGCCAGCAGCTTGGAAGGGGTTTGGGCAGATACGCAGTATTTT,CASSLEGVWADTQYF
TRBD2,13,TRBJ2-7,few,TRBV20-1,TGCAGTGTATTGTCGGGGGGGCCCTACGAGCAGTACTTC,CSVLSGGPYEQYF
TRBD2,15,TRBJ2-1,.,TRBV20-1,TGCAGTGCTAGGGAGGGACTAGCGGCATACAATGAGCAGTTCTTC,CSAREGLAAYNEQFF
TRBD1,14,TRBJ2-2,few,TRBV29-1,TGCAGCGTGCCTGGGACAGGGCTCACCGGGGAGCTGTTTTTT,CSVPGTGLTGELFF
TRBD2,15,TRBJ2-7,few,TRBV5-1,TGCGCCAGCAGCCCTGGGGGGGTGCGGGACTACGAGCAGTACTTC,CASSPGGVRDYEQYF
.,13,TRBJ2-7,.,TRBV7-9,TGTGCCAGCAGCTGGACCCAGACCTACGAGCAGTACTTC,CASSWTQTYEQYF
TRBD1,13,TRBJ2-7,many,TRBV20-1,TGCAGTGCATCCTCGACAGGGGTTTACGAGCAGTACTTC,CSASSTGVYEQYF
TRBD2,20,TRBJ2-4,many,TRBV20-1,TGCAGTGCTAGTACAACTCAGACTAGCGGGGGGAAACTAGCCAAAAACATTCAGTACTTC,CSASTTQTSGGKLAKNIQYF
TRBD2,14,TRBJ2-7,.,TRBV10-3,TGTGCCATCAAGCGGGACGGAGCCGCCTACGAGCAGTACTTC,CAIKRDGAAYEQYF
TRBD2,17,TRBJ2-1,.,TRBV7-9,TGTGCCAGCAGTCGAGCGGGGGCCGACAGGTCCTACAATGAGCAGTTCTTC,CASSRAGADRSYNEQFF
TRBD2,16,TRBJ2-1,few,TRBV4-3,TGCGCCAGCAGCCAAGATGGGCTAGCGGGAGTAGATGAGCAGTTCTTC,CASSQDGLAGVDEQFF
.,9,TRBJ2-7,.,TRBV7-7,TGTGGCCTCCGGAGTGTGCGGTACTTC,CGLRSVRYF
.,13,TRBJ2-3,.,TRBV6-2/TRBV6-3,TGTGCCAGCCGGGGGTTGACAACAGATACGCAGTATTTT,CASRGLTTDTQYF
TRBD2,13,TRBJ2-1,.,TRBV3-1,TGTGCCTCGGGGCGGAGCGGGGGCAATGAGCAGTTCTTC,CASGRSGGNEQFF
TRBD2,15,TRBJ2-5,few,TRBV9,TGTGCCAGCAGCCCGAGACTAGCGGGAGTTGGAACCCAGTACTTC,CASSPRLAGVGTQYF
TRBD1,17,TRBJ2-3,few,TRBV12-5,TGTGCTAGTGGTTTGGTAACAGGGGGCATCGAGACAGATACGCAGTATTTT,CASGLVTGGIETDTQYF
.,15,TRBJ2-1,few,TRBV6-1,TGTGCCAGCAGTACCGGGGGACTCTCCTACAATGAGCAGTTCTTC,CASSTGGLSYNEQFF
.,16,TRBJ2-1,many,TRBV12-3/TRBV12-4,TGTGCCAGCAGTCACCGGCTCGGCGGGCAATACAATGAGCAGTTCTTC,CASSHRLGGQYNEQFF
.,13,TRBJ2-1,few,TRBV10-3,TGTGCCATCTTAAATAGCTCCTACAATGAGCAGTTCTTC,CAILNSSYNEQFF
TRBD2,15,TRBJ2-7,few,TRBV27,TGTGCCAGCAGTCTCGGACTAGCGGTAGTTTACGAGCAGTACTTC,CASSLGLAVVYEQYF
.,15,TRBJ2-5,many,TRBV7-2,TGTGCCAGCAGCTTAGACGGACGGGACCAAGAGACCCAGTACTTC,CASSLDGRDQETQYF
TRBD2,15,TRBJ2-7,many,TRBV9,TGTGCCAGCAGCGTAGGTGCTAGCGGGAGTTACGAGCAGTACTTC,CASSVGASGSYEQYF
.,14,TRBJ2-3,many,TRBV10-3,TGTGCCATCAGTGAGGGGCGATCCACAGATACGCAGTATTTT,CAISEGRSTDTQYF
.,13,TRBJ2-1,many,TRBV4-1,TGCGCCAGCAGCCCGAGGGCAGTCAATGAGCAGTTCTTC,CASSPRAVNEQFF
.,15,TRBJ2-7,few,TRBV7-9,TGTGCCAGCAGCTCCGGGACACTCGGTACCTACGAGCAGTACTTC,CASSSGTLGTYEQYF
.,16,TRBJ2-3,few,TRBV4-1,TGCGCCAGCAGCCAAGTACAGGGTGCCCCGGGAGATACGCAGTATTTT,CASSQVQGAPGDTQYF
.,13,TRBJ1-2,many,TRBV7-9,TGTGCCAGCAGCCTAGGGCCCAACTATGGCTACACCTTC,CASSLGPNYGYTF
TRBD1,17,TRBJ2-7,.,TRBV5-5,TGTGCCAGCAGCTTGGGATATCTGGGACAGGGCTCCTACGAGCAGTACTTC,CASSLGYLGQGSYEQYF
TRBD2,15,TRBJ2-7,few,TRBV20-1,TGCAGTGCTGTGTTGACTATCCAGCGGGGCTACGAGCAGTACTTC,CSAVLTIQRGYEQYF
.,13,TRBJ2-3,.,TRBV29-1,TGCAGCGTTGTTTCAGGGAGCACAGATACGCAGTATTTT,CSVVSGSTDTQYF
.,17,TRBJ1-4,many,TRBV5-1,TGCGCCAGCAGCGGCAGCCGAACAGGGATCGCTAATGAAAAACTGTTTTTT,CASSGSRTGIANEKLFF
.,13,TRBJ2-7,.,TRBV4-1,TGCGCCAGCAGCCAAGATCTCCCAGGCGAGCAGTACTTC,CASSQDLPGEQYF
.,15,TRBJ2-2,many,TRBV9,TGTGCCAGCAGCGTAAGCGGGACAAACACCGGGGAGCTGTTTTTT,CASSVSGTNTGELFF
.,14,TRBJ2-5,.,TRBV15,TGTGCCACCAGCAGAACCAGGGTCCAAGAGACCCAGTACTTC,CATSRTRVQETQYF
.,16,TRBJ1-6,many,TRBV20-1,TGCAGTGCTTTTCCAACCGGGACGTATGATAATTCACCCCTCCACTTT,CSAFPTGTYDNSPLHF
TRBD2,13,TRBJ2-1,.,TRBV24-1,TGTGCCACCAGAGGGACTAGCGGGAGGGAGCAGTTCTTC,CATRGTSGREQFF
TRBD2,13,TRBJ2-1,many,TRBV12-3/TRBV12-4,TGTGCCAGCAGTTTCTCGCGGACTAGCGAGCAGTTCTTC,CASSFSRTSEQFF
.,13,TRBJ2-7,many,TRBV29-1,TGCAGCGCCAGGACAGCGAAAGTTTACGAGCAGTACTTC,CSARTAKVYEQYF
.,15,TRBJ2-3,.,TRBV29-1,TGCAGCGTTGAAGGGGCCGGACAGCACACAGATACGCAGTATTTT,CSVEGAGQHTDTQYF
TRBD2,14,TRBJ2-5,many,TRBV12-3/TRBV12-4,TGTGCCAGCAGCCGAGTTGCGGGAGGAGAGACCCAGTACTTC,CASSRVAGGETQYF